A selection of T cell receptor beta chains follows, all from one sample in a study of blood T cell repertoires in COVID-19. Profiling relied on immunoSEQ multiplex PCR, and the TCRdb table lists in-frame clones only, not all of them. This table has about 250,000 clones, about 86% appearing once. Input material: peripheral blood. The receptors originated from a man older than 75 with acute or convalescent COVID-19. Each CDR3 is given with its conserved first and last residue. D genes are given only for firm matches. Size tells how often a clone was seen (once, few, many) or the class of an expanded clone, and some rows leave it out.

-,TRBV7-8,few,TRBJ1-5,TGTGCCAGCAGCTCTACACAGAATCAGCCCCAGCATTTT,CASSSTQNQPQHF
-,TRBV3-1/TRBV3-2,-,TRBJ2-3,TGTGCCAGCAGCAAAAGGGGTACGGCGGCCACAGATACGCAGTATTTT,CASSKRGTAATDTQYF
TRBD1,TRBV4-1,-,TRBJ1-3,TGCGCCAGCAGCCAAGATCGTACGAGGACAGGGACTGGAAACACCATATATTTT,CASSQDRTRTGTGNTIYF
TRBD2,TRBV7-2,-,TRBJ2-5,TGTGCCAGCAGCCCGATGGGACTAGGTCCCCAAGAGACCCGGTACTTC,CASSPMGLGPQETRYF
-,TRBV3-1/TRBV3-2,-,TRBJ2-3,TGTGCCAGCAGCCTGCTACGGGTTAGCACAGATACGCAGTATTTT,CASSLLRVSTDTQYF
-,TRBV19,-,TRBJ1-5,TGTGCCAGTAGTATTGGAGGTCAGCCCCAGCATTTT,CASSIGGQPQHF
TRBD1,TRBV5-6,-,TRBJ1-2,TGTGCCAGCAGACGGACAGGGGAAGGCTATGGCTACACCTTC,CASRRTGEGYGYTF
-,TRBV6-5,-,TRBJ1-6,TGTGCCAGCAATCCAGGGTACAATTCACCCCTCCACTTT,CASNPGYNSPLHF
-,TRBV3-1/TRBV3-2,-,TRBJ1-2,TGTGCCAGCAGCCAAGGGGGGACAAACCATAACTATGGCTACACCTTC,CASSQGGTNHNYGYTF
TRBD1,TRBV29-1,-,TRBJ2-7,TGCAGCGGTGGGACAGGGGTCTCCTACGAGCAGTACTTC,CSGGTGVSYEQYF
TRBD1,TRBV5-6,-,TRBJ1-1,TGTGCCAGCAGCTGGGGGACAGGGGGCGCCCGGAACACTGAAGCTTTCTTT,CASSWGTGGARNTEAFF
-,TRBV28,-,TRBJ2-1,TGTGCCAGCAGTTTACCGGGTTGGATTAGCGGAGTAACTGAGCAGTTCTTC,CASSLPGWISGVTEQFF
-,TRBV28,once,TRBJ1-5,TGTGCCAGCAGTATCGTCCAGGGTAGCAATCAGCCCCAGCATTTT,CASSIVQGSNQPQHF
TRBD1,TRBV28,-,TRBJ1-4,TGTGCCAGCAGTCCAAACAGGGGCACTAATGAAAAACTGTTTTTT,CASSPNRGTNEKLFF
TRBD2,TRBV19,-,TRBJ2-1,TGTGCCAGTAGTCCCAGCGGGGGATCCTACAATGAGCAGTTCTTC,CASSPSGGSYNEQFF
TRBD1,TRBV7-9,-,TRBJ2-4,TGTGCCAGCAGCCTCCTGGGACAGGGGCCCAAAAACATTCAGTACTTC,CASSLLGQGPKNIQYF
TRBD2,TRBV5-4,-,TRBJ2-7,TGTGCCAGCAGCGCCGGACTAGCGGACGCCTACGAGCAGTACTTC,CASSAGLADAYEQYF
-,TRBV5-8,few,TRBJ2-1,TGTGCCAGCACCCGTGGGGCCAGCTCCTACAATGAGCAGTTCTTC,CASTRGASSYNEQFF
-,TRBV20-1,-,TRBJ2-3,TGCAGTGCTAGTGGACTGCGGAGGGCCCCAGATACGCAGTATTTT,CSASGLRRAPDTQYF
TRBD1,TRBV6-6,once,TRBJ1-2,TGTGCCAGCAGTTACCCGGGACAGGACTATGGCTACACCTTC,CASSYPGQDYGYTF
TRBD2,TRBV7-2,-,TRBJ2-1,TGTGCCAGCAGCTCTAGCGGGGGGCTTCCCTACAATGAGCAGTTCTTC,CASSSSGGLPYNEQFF
TRBD2,TRBV5-6,-,TRBJ2-5,TGTGCCAGCAGCTTGGATCTAGCGGGGCAACCGGGGCGGGAGACCCAGTACTTC,CASSLDLAGQPGRETQYF
-,TRBV7-2,-,TRBJ1-5,TGTGCCAGCAGCTTAGCCCCAGGGGCGCGTGGGCAGCCCCAGCATTTT,CASSLAPGARGQPQHF
-,TRBV11-2,-,TRBJ1-6,TGTGCCAGCAGCCCCCAAGGAGCCTATAATTCACCCCTCCACTTT,CASSPQGAYNSPLHF
TRBD2,TRBV5-8,-,TRBJ2-7,TGTGCCAGCAGCTCGTTTGGAGGGCGGGAGTTC,CASSSFGGREF
TRBD2,TRBV10-3,-,TRBJ2-1,TGTGCCATCGGGGGGGGGAGCTCCTACAATGAGCAGTTCTTC,CAIGGGSSYNEQFF
TRBD2,TRBV18,-,TRBJ2-3,TGTGCCAGCTCACCGGGAGCGGGAATCACAGATACGCAGTATTTT,CASSPGAGITDTQYF
-,TRBV5-6,-,TRBJ1-1,TGTGCCAGCGAAAGGGGAACTGAAGCTTTCTTT,CASERGTEAFF
TRBD1,TRBV29-1,-,TRBJ1-4,TGCAGCGTGGTCAGTGCAGGACAGGGGGCTGAAAAACTGTTTTTT,CSVVSAGQGAEKLFF
TRBD2,TRBV20-1,-,TRBJ2-7,TGCAGTGCTAGTGATAGCGGGAGGCAGTACTTC,CSASDSGRQYF
-,TRBV18,few,TRBJ1-3,TGTGCCAGCTCACCACCGAACAGGAGCTCTGGAAACACCATATATTTT,CASSPPNRSSGNTIYF
TRBD1,TRBV5-1,few,TRBJ1-4,TGCGCCAGCAGCCCCCAGGGGGATGAAAAACTGTTTTTT,CASSPQGDEKLFF
-,TRBV19,-,TRBJ1-5,TGTGCCAGTAGTCCTCAGGCGGGGGGCGACCAGCCCCAGCATTTT,CASSPQAGGDQPQHF
TRBD1,TRBV19,-,TRBJ2-1,TGTGCCAGTAGTATAGTAGGGGGCGCGGTCTACAATGAGCAGTTCTTC,CASSIVGGAVYNEQFF
TRBD2,TRBV7-9,-,TRBJ2-1,TGTGCCAGCAGCCGGGCGGGGGGCCGCAATGAGCAGTTCTTC,CASSRAGGRNEQFF
TRBD1,TRBV4-3,once,TRBJ2-3,TGCGCCAGCAGCAGACAGGGGGCGTATACAGATACGCAGTATTTT,CASSRQGAYTDTQYF
TRBD1,TRBV28,-,TRBJ1-6,TGTGCCAGCAGCTCCTTTACAGGGGTGGAAGGTTCACCCCTCCACTTT,CASSSFTGVEGSPLHF
TRBD1,TRBV19,-,TRBJ1-1,TGTGCCAGTAGTTCGTGGACAGGGGGGGTGAACACTGAAGCTTTCTTT,CASSSWTGGVNTEAFF
-,TRBV7-9,-,TRBJ1-1,TGTGCCAGCAGCAAAGGGGGAGCAGCTTTCTTT,CASSKGGAAFF
TRBD1,TRBV23-1,-,TRBJ1-2,TGCGCCAGCAGTCAATTGAGACAGGGGCTTTATGGCTACACCTTC,CASSQLRQGLYGYTF
TRBD1,TRBV7-3,once,TRBJ2-3,TGTGCCAGCAGCACCCGACAGGGGGCTACAGATACGCAGTATTTT,CASSTRQGATDTQYF
-,TRBV6-2/TRBV6-3,-,TRBJ2-7,TGTGCCAGCAGTTATACCTTAAGGGGTACCGAGCAGTACTTC,CASSYTLRGTEQYF